Listed below are T cell receptor beta chains from one sample, sequenced in a study of blood T cells in healthy people across ages. TCRdb re-analysed the 5' RACE reads in MiXCR, keeping a single row per CDR3 protein. Of approximately 800,000 distinct CDR3 sequences in the sample, roughly three fifths are singletons; the top ten hold about a quarter. Source material: blood. The receptors were gathered from a man aged 40-50 years in good health. CDR3s include the opening cysteine and the closing phenylalanine or tryptophan. D genes are given only for firm matches. Clone size is stated in some rows and not others, as once, few, many or a class when expanded.

D	size	V	J	CDR3	DNA
-	-	TRBV29-1	TRBJ2-3	CSVEESTDTQYF	TGCAGCGTTGAAGAAAGCACAGATACGCAGTATTTT
TRBD1	-	TRBV5-1	TRBJ2-5	CASSFDTTGGDQETQYF	TGCGCCAGCAGCTTCGACACGACAGGGGGCGACCAAGAGACCCAGTACTTC
-	-	TRBV7-2	TRBJ2-7	CASSLGTEDPYEQYF	TGTGCCAGCAGCTTAGGGACGGAAGACCCCTACGAGCAGTACTTC
-	many	TRBV6-2/TRBV6-3	TRBJ2-5	CASTNSITRDQETQYF	TGTGCCAGCACCAATTCGATCACCCGGGACCAAGAGACCCAGTACTTC
-	-	TRBV5-1	TRBJ2-3	CASTSGVRVVTDTQYF	TGCGCCAGCACTTCGGGGGTTCGCGTCGTGACAGATACGCAGTATTTT
-	-	TRBV10-3	TRBJ2-5	CAISESSGSKQETQYF	TGTGCCATCAGTGAGTCGTCAGGGTCGAAGCAAGAGACCCAGTACTTC
TRBD1	many	TRBV5-1	TRBJ2-7	CASRWDRGTYEQYF	TGCGCCAGCAGATGGGACAGGGGAACCTACGAGCAGTACTTC
-	few	TRBV29-1	TRBJ2-3	CSTHSTDTQYF	TGCAGCACTCATTCCACAGATACGCAGTATTTT
-	-	TRBV7-8	TRBJ2-5	CASSLVAPGEGETQYF	TGTGCCAGCAGCTTAGTTGCACCGGGAGAAGGCGAGACCCAGTACTTC
-	few	TRBV5-5	TRBJ2-5	CASSPEQVRQETQYF	TGTGCCAGCAGCCCGGAACAGGTCCGTCAAGAGACCCAGTACTTC
-	once	TRBV5-1	TRBJ1-1	CASSLAGGSMNTEAFF	TGCGCCAGCAGCTTGGCCGGTGGAAGTATGAACACTGAAGCTTTCTTT
-	-	TRBV28	TRBJ2-5	CASRSTQQGWAETQYF	TGTGCCAGCAGGTCGACCCAACAGGGCTGGGCGGAGACCCAGTACTTC
-	-	TRBV5-1	TRBJ1-1	CASSETTGVEAFF	TGCGCCAGCAGTGAAACGACAGGCGTTGAAGCTTTCTTT
TRBD1	-	TRBV4-1	TRBJ2-7	CASSPNQDRVSEQYF	TGCGCCAGCAGCCCCAACCAGGACAGGGTTAGCGAGCAGTACTTC
TRBD2	once	TRBV7-9	TRBJ2-1	CASSSFARERGYNEQFF	TGTGCCAGCAGCTCATTTGCGCGGGAGAGGGGCTACAATGAGCAGTTCTTC
TRBD1	-	TRBV7-2	TRBJ1-6	CASSTRQGGSPLHF	TGTGCCAGCAGCACTCGACAGGGAGGTTCACCCCTCCACTTT
-	few	TRBV29-1	TRBJ2-5	CSVGEDSKETQYF	TGCAGCGTGGGTGAGGACAGTAAAGAGACCCAGTACTTC
-	few	TRBV20-1	TRBJ1-2	CSASPDSYGYTF	TGCAGTGCTAGTCCGGATTCCTATGGCTACACCTTC
-	-	TRBV29-1	TRBJ2-7	CSVGLADNEQYF	TGCAGCGTTGGATTAGCGGACAATGAGCAGTACTTC
TRBD2	-	TRBV3-1	TRBJ2-3	CASSPIAGGDTDTQYF	TGTGCCAGCAGCCCTATAGCGGGAGGGGACACAGATACGCAGTATTTT
-	-	TRBV9	TRBJ2-4	CASSVGGGLLNIQYF	TGTGCCAGCAGCGTAGGCGGAGGTCTCTTAAACATTCAGTACTTC
-	few	TRBV28	TRBJ2-2	CASSIGGANTGELFF	TGTGCCAGCAGTATAGGAGGAGCGAACACCGGGGAGCTGTTTTTT
-	few	TRBV28	TRBJ1-2	CATALGPNGHTF	TGTGCCACCGCTCTCGGGCCAAATGGCCACACCTTC
TRBD2	-	TRBV28	TRBJ2-7	CASSRGLVDSYEQYF	TGTGCCAGCAGCCGAGGACTAGTGGATTCCTACGAGCAGTACTTC
-	-	TRBV2	TRBJ2-2	CASRGRGAGELFF	TGTGCCAGCAGGGGACGGGGTGCTGGGGAGCTGTTTTTT
TRBD1	few	TRBV12-3/TRBV12-4	TRBJ1-4	CASSVQGMHEKLFF	TGTGCCAGCAGCGTACAGGGGATGCATGAAAAACTGTTTTTT
-	-	TRBV12-3/TRBV12-4	TRBJ2-5	CASSLRGVVETQYF	TGTGCCAGCAGTTTGAGGGGTGTGGTCGAGACCCAGTACTTC
TRBD1	-	TRBV10-3	TRBJ1-4	CAIRQGTDEKLFF	TGTGCCATCAGACAGGGGACGGATGAAAAACTGTTTTTT
-	-	TRBV3-1	TRBJ1-6	CASSQDRQGNSPLHF	TGTGCCAGCAGCCAAGATCGCCAGGGGAATTCACCCCTCCACTTT
TRBD2	-	TRBV7-8	TRBJ2-1	CASSFPSGSSYNEQFF	TGTGCCAGCAGCTTTCCTAGCGGGAGCTCCTACAATGAGCAGTTCTTC
TRBD1	-	TRBV27	TRBJ2-7	CASQTSGTGWISEQYF	TGTGCCAGCCAAACTTCCGGGACAGGGTGGATTAGCGAGCAGTACTTC
TRBD1	-	TRBV27	TRBJ2-6	CASSFRQGLSGANVLTF	TGTGCCAGCAGTTTTAGACAGGGCCTCTCTGGGGCCAACGTCCTGACTTTC
-	-	TRBV7-9	TRBJ2-5	CASSLPHIGAEQYF	TGTGCCAGCAGCTTACCGCACATCGGTGCTGAGCAGTACTTC
TRBD1	few	TRBV29-1	TRBJ2-1	CSGNYRGGEQFF	TGCAGCGGAAATTACAGGGGTGGGGAGCAGTTCTTC
TRBD2	-	TRBV6-1	TRBJ2-1	CASSSSGTRVYEQFF	TGTGCCAGCAGTAGCTCCGGGACTAGGGTTTATGAGCAGTTCTTC
-	-	TRBV28	TRBJ1-1	CASSLVQVSNTEAFF	TGTGCCAGCAGTTTGGTCCAGGTCTCGAACACTGAAGCTTTCTTT
TRBD1	-	TRBV6-4	TRBJ1-1	CASSDSTTGSTEAFF	TGTGCCAGCAGTGACTCGACGACAGGGAGCACTGAAGCTTTCTTT
-	-	TRBV14	TRBJ2-1	CASSRHRSFYNEQFF	TGTGCCAGCAGCCGTCATCGTTCTTTCTACAATGAGCAGTTCTTC
-	-	TRBV3-1	TRBJ2-7	CTSSQDSWAYEQYF	TGTACCAGCAGCCAAGATTCTTGGGCCTACGAGCAGTACTTC
-	-	TRBV7-2	TRBJ1-5	CASSLRTGHDQPQHF	TGTGCCAGCAGCTTACGTACAGGGCACGATCAGCCCCAGCATTTT
-	-	TRBV7-9	TRBJ2-7	CASSLAHGASGVTYEQYF	TGTGCCAGCAGCTTAGCGCACGGGGCCTCGGGGGTTACCTACGAGCAGTACTTC
TRBD1	-	TRBV9	TRBJ2-3	CASSVGGQGRDTQYF	TGTGCCAGCAGCGTAGGCGGACAGGGACGAGATACGCAGTATTTT
TRBD2	few	TRBV4-2	TRBJ2-3	CASSQVTAGASVTDTQYF	TGTGCCAGCAGCCAAGTTACCGCGGGAGCTTCTGTTACAGATACGCAGTATTTT
-	few	TRBV28	TRBJ2-7	CASSLDTTSSYEQYF	TGTGCCAGCAGCCTCGATACGACCAGCTCCTACGAGCAGTACTTC
TRBD1	-	TRBV5-1	TRBJ2-4	CASSLTDRRGAKNIQYF	TGCGCCAGCAGCTTAACGGACAGGAGAGGAGCCAAAAACATTCAGTACTTC
-	many	TRBV14	TRBJ1-2	CASSQDAGTAYYGYTF	TGTGCCAGCAGCCAAGACGCCGGGACGGCTTACTATGGCTACACCTTC
TRBD2	-	TRBV12-3/TRBV12-4	TRBJ2-1	CASKWTSGAFNEQFF	TGTGCCAGCAAATGGACTAGCGGGGCCTTCAATGAGCAGTTCTTC
-	-	TRBV2	TRBJ1-2	CASRRGEDYGCTF	TGTGCCAGCAGAAGGGGGGAAGACTATGGCTGCACCTTC
-	-	TRBV9	TRBJ2-3	CASSASGSSTDTQYF	TGTGCCAGCAGCGCCTCCGGCTCCAGCACAGATACGCAGTATTTT
-	-	TRBV29-1	TRBJ2-7	CSVGVTGFGQYF	TGCAGCGTTGGGGTGACAGGTTTCGGGCAGTACTTC
-	-	TRBV15	TRBJ2-7	CATSRARGSYEQYF	TGTGCCACCAGCAGAGCTCGGGGCTCCTACGAGCAGTACTTC
-	-	TRBV24-1	TRBJ2-5	CATSDSRTGGSYNEQYF	TGTGCCACCAGTGATTCTCGGACCGGAGGTTCCTACAATGAGCAGTACTTC
-	-	TRBV6-6	TRBJ1-1	CASSKGDRNTEAFF	TGTGCCAGCTCCAAAGGAGACAGGAACACTGAAGCTTTCTTT
-	once	TRBV20-1	TRBJ1-6	CSATTGSSYNSPLHF	TGCAGTGCTACTACAGGGAGCTCCTATAATTCACCCCTCCACTTT
-	-	TRBV7-3	TRBJ2-7	CASSLGGTPAYEQYF	TGTGCCAGCAGCTTAGGGGGGACACCAGCCTACGAGCAGTACTTC